This entry concerns a single TCR beta chain. These data originate in a study of spatial heterogeneity in lung cancer. Time point here: sample taken at primary tumor resection. The CDR3 is 11 residues long. Per germline, CDR1 SGHRS and CDR2 YFSETQ. Trimming removed 2 bases from V and 8 bases from J, with 5 bases in between. TCRdb passed the 5' RACE reads through MiXCR, listing each CDR3 protein once. The profile shows just under 95,000 distinct CDR3 sequences, approximately 12% of them singletons. V is TRBV5-1 and J is TRBJ2-1; D unresolved. Sequenced material: PBMCs, taken at surgery. The source is a male donor with early-stage non-small cell lung cancer. The DNA for the CDR3 is TGCGCCAGCAGCTTTTCGGATGAGCAGTTCTTC. Translation gives CASSFSDEQFF.